This T cell receptor beta chain is from a study of identical twins. Study outcomes and limitations: In drawing conclusions, the study used cross-sectional statistical analysis and did not follow the same donors. Zero-insertion analyses could be partly confounded by invariant MAIT and iNKT cells.

With no exceptions, donors were healthy Caucasians. It was template switching that added a universal primer site, and there were unique molecular identifiers on the cDNA. Each CDR3 protein is one row after TCRdb ran MiXCR on the 5' RACE reads. The repertoire holds roughly 1.6 million distinct CDR3 sequences, with around 29% as singletons. CDR1 and CDR2 (germline): SGDLS, YYNGEE. CDR3 length equals 16 residues. V was cut by 2 bases and J by 4 bases, with 18 bases left in between. As to this clonotype: The antigen is unknown.

This sequence joins TRBV9 and TRBJ1-2, with D possibly being TRBD1 (6 bases). This sequence was found in a newborn girl in good health. The sequenced material came from cord blood. CDR3 residues: CASSVNVLRGGYGYTF. CDR3 sequence (DNA): TGTGCCAGCAGCGTCAATGTATTGAGGGGGGGCTATGGCTACACCTTC.